Shown below are 18 T cell receptor beta chains from a single sample sequenced in a study of T-cell memory formation after mild COVID-19. TCRdb ran MiXCR on the 5' RACE reads and lists one entry per CDR3 protein. Of 170,000 or so distinct CDR3 sequences in the sample, about a third were seen once. Specimen: PBMCs or a T cell subset sorted from them (not recorded which). These receptors were obtained from an adult woman who had mild COVID-19 (a few samples of this study predate the infection). Cell type and time point are not known.

The chain combines TRBV28 with TRBJ2-7, with D possibly matching TRBD2 (7 bases). The CDR3 length is 15 residues. Trimming removed 5 bases at V and 7 bases at J, with 21 bases between. Germline-derived CDR1 and CDR2 are MDHEN and SYDVKM. CDR3 residues: CASSSYGGPLKEQYF. In DNA form, the CDR3 reads TGTGCCAGCAGTAGCTACGGGGGGCCCTTGAAGGAGCAGTACTTC.

This chain uses TRBV4-3 with TRBJ2-3, with 8 nucleotides matching TRBD2. Germline CDR1 LGHNA, CDR2 YSLEER. The J segment lost 3 bases and the V segment lost 1 base, leaving 3 bases of the junction unmatched. The CDR3 length is 15 residues. CDR3 amino acids: CASSQGSGRTDTQYF. In nucleotides, the CDR3 is TGCGCCAGCAGCCAAGGCAGCGGGAGAACAGATACGCAGTATTTT.

The genes are TRBV7-3 and TRBJ1-5; tentative D call: TRBD1 (5 bases). With 7 bases removed from V and 10 bases from J, the gap between germline ends came to 23 bases. The CDR3 covers 15 residues. Germline CDR1 reads SGHTA; CDR2 reads FQGTGA. CDR3 nucleotide sequence: TGTGCCAGCACCTTGGGGGTAGGGGATGTGTGTCCCCAGCATTTT. Protein: CASTLGVGDVCPQHF.

The chain has TRBV4-2 and TRBJ1-1; D is possibly TRBD1 (6 bases). The CDR3 sequence is 14 residues long. The ends were cut back, 0 bases at V and 3 bases at J, with 8 bases in the middle. In germline, CDR1 is LGHNA, CDR2 YNFKEQ. The CDR3 nucleotides are TGTGCCAGCAGCCAAGAAGGACAGCACACTGAAGCTTTCTTT. As protein: CASSQEGQHTEAFF.

This clonotype came up a few times. Its ends do not fully match the called genes, so a read error is possible. The CDR3 DNA follows: TGCGCCAGCAGTCGGGGTGAGGTAGTCTATCCCTTC. This sequence encodes CASSRGEVVYPF. The chain links TRBV23-1 to TRBJ2-7; the D is unclear. TRBV23-1 is known as an ORF, though its function is uncertain. This CDR3 comprises 12 residues.

This chain links TRBV5-1 with TRBJ1-5; 10 nucleotides line up with TRBD1. V was pared by 1 base and J by 4 bases, with 2 bases of the junction left unmatched. Germline loops: CDR1 SGHRS, CDR2 YFSETQ. This CDR3 has 15 amino acids. CDR3 bases: TGCGCCAGCAGCTTGTCGGGACAGGGGAATCAGCCCCAGCATTTT. This gives the protein CASSLSGQGNQPQHF.

The chain uses TRBV9 and TRBJ2-1, with 9 bases fitting TRBD2. This CDR3 spans 16 amino acids. Germline V gives CDR1 SGDLS, CDR2 YYNGEE. J gave up 2 bases and V 0 bases, and 3 bases lay outside the gene matches. CDR3 in DNA: TGTGCCAGCAGCGTAGTCAGCGGGGGGCCCTACAATGAGCAGTTCTTC. It is translated as CASSVVSGGPYNEQFF.

The sample holds many counts of this clonotype. The chain combines TRBV12-3 or TRBV12-4 with TRBJ2-3, with 10 positions matching TRBD1. This CDR3 contains 15 residues. V shed 6 bases, J shed 1 base, and the junction held 4 bases outside the gene matches. The CDR3 loop reads CASSPGTGGTDTQYF. CDR3 sequence (DNA): TGTGCCAGCAGCCCCGGGACAGGGGGCACAGATACGCAGTATTTT.

This clonotype was counted between two and nine times. This chain joins TRBV9 and TRBJ2-1; D is undetermined. Per the germline V gene, CDR1 is SGDLS and CDR2 is YYNGEE. The length of the CDR3 is 15 residues. The ends were cut back, 0 bases at V and 0 bases at J, with 7 bases in the middle. The CDR3 reads CASSVVSDSYNEQFF. The CDR3, as DNA: TGTGCCAGCAGCGTAGTTTCGGACTCCTACAATGAGCAGTTCTTC.

This rearrangement joins TRBV6-1 to TRBJ2-7, with D possibly being TRBD1 (6 bases). CDR3 size: 17 residues. Per the germline V gene, CDR1 is MNHNS and CDR2 is SASEGT. V lost 6 bases and J lost 6, with 27 bases in between. The CDR3 region is CASRKGKTGTNLAEQYF. In DNA form, the CDR3 reads TGTGCCAGCAGAAAGGGGAAAACCGGGACAAACCTCGCCGAGCAGTACTTC.

The chain joins TRBV7-9 to TRBJ1-5; D possibly corresponds to TRBD1 (5 bases). From germline, CDR1 is SEHNR and CDR2 FQNEAQ (reference sequence). Trimming took 5 bases from V and 11 from J, leaving 16 bases between them. This CDR3 is 13 amino acids long. For the CDR3, the DNA is TGTGCCAGCAGCCTTGGGGGATACAAGACCCAGCATTTT. It translates to CASSLGGYKTQHF.

This clonotype was observed a handful of times. V is TRBV4-3 and J is TRBJ1-5; maybe TRBD1 (5 bases). Germline loops: CDR1 LGHNA, CDR2 YSLEER. The germline V and J ends were trimmed by 0 bases and 7 bases, with 7 bases remaining between them. The CDR3 length is 13 residues. The CDR3 DNA sequence: TGCGCCAGCAGCCAAGATGGGGGACAGCCCCAGCATTTT. It encodes CASSQDGGQPQHF.

This clonotype was seen more than once but under ten times. V is TRBV6-2 or TRBV6-3 and J is TRBJ2-7, with 8 bases lining up with TRBD1. This CDR3 is built from 14 residues. From germline, CDR1 is MNHEY and CDR2 SVGEGT. Trimming removed 7 bases from V and 6 bases from J; junction bases left unmatched: 11. The CDR3 reads CASKRAGGELEQYF. CDR3 bases: TGTGCCAGCAAAAGGGCAGGGGGCGAGCTCGAGCAGTACTTC.

This clonotype has a single count. The chain links TRBV29-1 to TRBJ1-1; D perhaps matches TRBD1 (6 bases). V lost 6 bases and J 6 bases, leaving 14 bases between the germline ends. Germline V gene lookup returns CDR1 SQVTM and CDR2 ANQGSEA. This CDR3 region has 12 residues. CDR3 residues: CSVAGDEPEAFF. In DNA, the CDR3 is TGCAGCGTAGCAGGGGACGAACCTGAAGCTTTCTTT.

The chain is built from TRBV5-1 and TRBJ2-4; weak D call: TRBD1 (6 bases). The CDR3 has 16 amino acids. Germline V gene sequence: CDR1 SGHRS, CDR2 YFSETQ. The ends were cut back, 4 bases at V and 5 bases at J, with 19 bases in the middle. The CDR3 spells CASSLGQPAGENIQYF. In nucleotides, the CDR3 is TGCGCCAGCAGCCTGGGACAACCTGCGGGCGAAAACATTCAGTACTTC.

In its sample, this clonotype was seen a few times. At one end the junction does not follow the germline gene, possibly because of a read error. The chain joins TRBV7-7 to TRBJ2-7; TRBD1 matches 7 bases. The germline gives CDR1 SSHAT, CDR2 FNYEAQ (reference sequence). The CDR3 runs 14 residues. CDR3 in amino acids: CASSPSTGDYEQYF. The CDR3 bases are TGTGCTAGCAGCCCATCTACAGGGGACTACGAGCAGTACTTC. The variable domain in full, completed from reference TRBV7-7 and TRBJ2-7, reads GAGVSQSPRYKVTKRGQDVTLRCDPISSHATLYWYQQALGQGPEFLTYFNYEAQPDKSGLPSDRFSAERPEGSISTLTIQRTEQRDSAMYRCASSPSTGDYEQYFGPGTRLTVT.

V gene TRBV27 combines with J gene TRBJ2-7, with D unresolved. The germline CDR1 and CDR2 sequences are MNHEY and SMNVEV (reference sequence). This CDR3 region has 14 residues. Trimming stripped 3 bases from V and 2 bases from J, with 11 bases between. CDR3 in amino acids: CASSFQNSPYEQYF. In DNA, the CDR3 is TGTGCCAGCAGTTTCCAGAACAGCCCCTACGAGCAGTACTTC.

The chain links TRBV12-3 or TRBV12-4 to TRBJ1-2; D might be TRBD1 (5 bases). This CDR3 has 13 residues. Trimming left V 10 bases short and J 7 bases short, with 19 bases between. CDR3 residues: CATLGQGISGYTF. In DNA, the CDR3 is TGTGCCACCCTCGGGCAGGGAATCTCTGGCTACACCTTC.